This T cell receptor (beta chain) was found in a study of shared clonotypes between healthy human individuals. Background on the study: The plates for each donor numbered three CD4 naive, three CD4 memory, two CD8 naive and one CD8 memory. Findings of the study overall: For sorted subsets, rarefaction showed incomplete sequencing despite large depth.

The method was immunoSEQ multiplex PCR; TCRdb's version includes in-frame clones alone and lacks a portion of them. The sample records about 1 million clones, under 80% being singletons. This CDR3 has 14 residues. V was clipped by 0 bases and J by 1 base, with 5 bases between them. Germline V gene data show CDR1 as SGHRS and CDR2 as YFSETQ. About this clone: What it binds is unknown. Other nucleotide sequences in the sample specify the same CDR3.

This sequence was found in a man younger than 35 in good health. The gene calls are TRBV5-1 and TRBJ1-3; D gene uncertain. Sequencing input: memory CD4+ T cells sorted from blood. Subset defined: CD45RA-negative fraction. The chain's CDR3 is CASSLGTSGNTIYF. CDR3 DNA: TGCGCCAGCAGCTTGGGGACGTCTGGAAACACCATATATTTT. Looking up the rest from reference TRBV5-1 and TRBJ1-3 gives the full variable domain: KAGVTQTPRYLIKTRGQQVTLSCSPISGHRSVSWYQQTPGQGLQFLFEYFSETQRNKGNFPGRFSGRQFSNSRSEMNVSTLELGDSALYLCASSLGTSGNTIYFGEGSWLTVV.